Shown below are 6 T cell receptor beta chains from a single sample sequenced in a study of T-cell reconstitution after alpha-beta-depleted transplantation in children. Preparing the TCRbeta library involved the use of unique molecular identifiers. TCRdb analysed the PCR reads with MiXCR anew, one entry per CDR3 protein. The profile covers 200,000 to 300,000 distinct CDR3 sequences, with about 25% appearing a single time and 2.6% taken by the ten largest. This material consisted of PBMCs, taken before TCRalphabeta/CD19-depleted stem cell transplant. The receptors were gathered from a girl aged 2-10 years with Fanconi anemia, due to receive a stem cell transplant.

V and J are TRBV28 and TRBJ2-7; D unclear. The V gene lost 6 bases and the J gene lost 1 base, with 16 bases spanning the gap. This CDR3 is built from 15 residues. Germline V CDR1 and CDR2: MDHEN, SYDVKM. The CDR3: CASSSISDLSYEQYF. The CDR3 DNA follows: TGTGCCAGCAGCTCTATCTCCGACTTATCCTACGAGCAGTACTTC. Variable domain in full (rest from reference TRBV28 and TRBJ2-7): DVKVTQSSRYLVKRTGEKVFLECVQDMDHENMFWYRQDPGLGLRLIYFSYDVKMKEKGDIPEGYSVSREKKERFSLILESASTNQTSMYLCASSSISDLSYEQYFGPGTRLTVT.

The chain has TRBV5-1 and TRBJ2-1; 10 nucleotides line up with TRBD2. The V gene end was trimmed by 4 bases and the J gene end by 9 bases; junction bases not matched to a gene: 10. This CDR3 comprises 15 residues. Germline CDR1 is SGHRS and CDR2 is YFSETQ. The CDR3 region is CASSRSGRARVEQFF. CDR3 DNA sequence: TGCGCCAGCAGCCGGAGCGGGAGGGCCAGGGTTGAGCAGTTCTTC.

This clonotype showed up just a few times. This chain joins TRBV20-1 and TRBJ2-1; 9 nucleotides agree with TRBD2. Germline values: CDR1 DFQATT, CDR2 SNEGSKA (reference sequence). This CDR3 has 16 residues. V trimming: 2 bases; J trimming: 4 bases; junction bases outside the gene matches: 9. As DNA, the CDR3 is TGCAGTGCTAGATATGTAGCGGGAGTCGTATACAATGAGCAGTTCTTC. Protein sequence: CSARYVAGVVYNEQFF.

The chain employs TRBV6-1 and TRBJ2-5, with 8 bases that match TRBD2. The CDR3 spans 16 residues. V was clipped by 1 base and J by 3 bases; unmatched bases: 7. Germline-derived CDR1 and CDR2 are MNHNS and SASEGT. The CDR3 DNA follows: TGTGCCAGCAGTGAAGTCTTCGGGGGGGAAGAAGAGACCCAGTACTTC. Its protein product is CASSEVFGGEEETQYF.

This sequence joins TRBV28 and TRBJ1-1; 7 bases match TRBD1. J gave up 0 bases and V 2 bases, and 12 bases lay outside the gene matches. CDR3 length: 18 residues. CDR1 is MDHEN, CDR2 SYDVKM, per germline. CDR3 sequence reads: CASSLPYTGVGVNTEAFF. CDR3 bases: TGTGCCAGCAGTTTACCGTACACAGGGGTTGGAGTGAACACTGAAGCTTTCTTT.

In its sample, this clonotype was seen many times. The genes are TRBV10-3 and TRBJ2-7, with a possible D match to TRBD1 (5 bases). This CDR3 is built from 11 residues. V was trimmed by 6 bases and J by 4 bases, leaving 7 bases between them. The germline V gene has CDR1 ENHRY and CDR2 SYGVKD. CDR3 loop: CAISQGYEQYF. The CDR3 DNA sequence: TGTGCCATCAGCCAGGGATACGAGCAGTACTTC.